This T cell receptor beta chain was sequenced during a study of blood T cell repertoires in COVID-19. About the research overall: The United States, Italy and Spain were the sources of the acute and convalescent COVID-19 samples. T cells, B-cell-depleted T cells, or PBMCs provided the cDNA or gDNA that served as material.

Germline trimming cut 3 bases from V and 8 bases from J; bases unmatched to any gene: 8. The CDR3 extends over 15 amino acids. The germline CDR1 and CDR2 sequences are SGHKS and YYEKEE (reference sequence). This clone was detected only once. Per the authors' pipeline: Reference gene primers were amplified, and this amplification served to estimate nucleated cell counts. Repertoires were generated with immunoSEQ multiplex PCR, while TCRdb's copy carries only in-frame clones and drops some. Clone size and V and J calls were adopted from that table, with D and trimming inferred from the DNA. The sample consists of some 240,000 clones, approximately 82% of them appearing once.

This TCR came from a woman aged 40 to 50 who had recovered from COVID-19. This sequence joins TRBV5-5 and TRBJ2-4, with 10 bases that match TRBD1. Sequenced sample: peripheral blood. The DNA of the CDR3 is TGTGCCAGCAGCTCCACGGGACAGGGGATAGACATTCAGTACTTC. This gives the protein CASSSTGQGIDIQYF.